This T cell receptor beta chain is from a study of cytomegalovirus exposure and HLA in healthy donors. The study, taken as a whole, reports: Specificity of three CMV-associated chains for CMV antigens was verified in vitro.

The donors gave bone marrow, and they were healthy. This CDR3 is built from 15 residues. The V gene's germline CDR1 is MNHNY and CDR2 SVGAGI (reference sequence). V was pared by 7 bases and J by 5 bases, with 21 bases between. PCR primers comprised 60 Vbeta and 13 Jbeta primers. Libraries were prepared by immunoSEQ multiplex PCR; TCRdb keeps only in-frame clonotypes and omits some of them. The sample records about 94,000 clones, roughly 86% being singletons. Of note for this clone: Antigen: not known.

This chain links TRBV6-6 with TRBJ2-7; D is possibly TRBD2 (6 bases). This receptor was obtained from a human donor in good health. The specimen sequenced was PBMCs. DNA of the CDR3: TGTGCCAGCACCCCTCTCGGGGGAGTTGGTAACGAGCAGTACTTC. This sequence encodes CASTPLGGVGNEQYF.